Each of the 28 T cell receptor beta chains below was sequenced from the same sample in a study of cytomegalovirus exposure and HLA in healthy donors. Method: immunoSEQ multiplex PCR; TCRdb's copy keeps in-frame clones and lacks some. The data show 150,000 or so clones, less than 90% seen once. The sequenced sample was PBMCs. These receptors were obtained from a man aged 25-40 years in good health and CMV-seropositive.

In nucleotides, the CDR3 is TGTGCCAGCAGCTTTATAGCGGGGGAATTAAATGAGCAGTTCTTC. Its translation is CASSFIAGELNEQFF. This chain joins TRBV9 and TRBJ2-1; 9 nucleotides agree with TRBD2. This CDR3 is 15 amino acids long. The junction had 9 bases not matched to a gene; V was cut back by 4 bases and J by 7 bases. Germline V gene data show CDR1 as SGDLS and CDR2 as YYNGEE. The full variable domain, completed using reference TRBV9 and TRBJ2-1, is DSGVTQTPKHLITATGQRVTLRCSPRSGDLSVYWYQQSLDQGLQFLIQYYNGEERAKGNILERFSAQQFPDLHSELNLSSLELGDSALYFCASSFIAGELNEQFFGPGTRLTVL.

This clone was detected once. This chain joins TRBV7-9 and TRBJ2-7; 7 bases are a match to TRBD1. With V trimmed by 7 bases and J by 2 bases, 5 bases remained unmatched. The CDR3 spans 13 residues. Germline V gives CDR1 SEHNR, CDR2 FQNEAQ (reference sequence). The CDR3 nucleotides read TGTGCCAGCATCGCCGGGACAGCCTACGAGCAGTACTTC. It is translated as CASIAGTAYEQYF.

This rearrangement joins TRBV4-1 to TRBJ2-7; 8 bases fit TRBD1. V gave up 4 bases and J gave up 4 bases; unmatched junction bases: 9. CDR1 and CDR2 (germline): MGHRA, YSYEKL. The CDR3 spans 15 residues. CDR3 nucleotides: TGCGCCAGCAGCCCGATCCCAGGGGGCAAATACGAGCAGTACTTC. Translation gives CASSPIPGGKYEQYF.

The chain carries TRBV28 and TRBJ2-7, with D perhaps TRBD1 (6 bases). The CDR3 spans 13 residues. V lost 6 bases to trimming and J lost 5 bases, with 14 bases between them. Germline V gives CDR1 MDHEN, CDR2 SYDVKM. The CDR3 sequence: CASRPGTPDEQYF. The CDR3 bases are TGTGCCAGCAGGCCCGGGACACCGGACGAGCAGTACTTC. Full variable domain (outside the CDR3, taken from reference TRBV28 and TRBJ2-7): DVKVTQSSRYLVKRTGEKVFLECVQDMDHENMFWYRQDPGLGLRLIYFSYDVKMKEKGDIPEGYSVSREKKERFSLILESASTNQTSMYLCASRPGTPDEQYFGPGTRLTVT.

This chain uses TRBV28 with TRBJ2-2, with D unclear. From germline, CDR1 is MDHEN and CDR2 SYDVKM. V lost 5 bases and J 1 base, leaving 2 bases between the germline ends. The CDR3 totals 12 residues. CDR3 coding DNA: TGTGCCAGCAGTCTGAACACCGGGGAGCTGTTTTTT. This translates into CASSLNTGELFF.

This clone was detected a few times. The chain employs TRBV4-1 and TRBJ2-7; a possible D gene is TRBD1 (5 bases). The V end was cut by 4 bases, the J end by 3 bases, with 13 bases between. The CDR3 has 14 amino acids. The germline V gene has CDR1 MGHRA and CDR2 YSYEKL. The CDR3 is CASSPSTARYEQYF. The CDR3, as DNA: TGCGCCAGCAGCCCTTCGACAGCCCGCTACGAGCAGTACTTC.

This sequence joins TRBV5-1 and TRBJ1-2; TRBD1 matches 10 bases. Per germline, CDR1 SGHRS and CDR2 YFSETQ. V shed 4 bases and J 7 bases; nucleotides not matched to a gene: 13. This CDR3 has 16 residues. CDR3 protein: CASSPETGTGVFGYTF. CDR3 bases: TGCGCCAGCAGCCCCGAGACCGGGACAGGGGTCTTTGGCTACACCTTC.

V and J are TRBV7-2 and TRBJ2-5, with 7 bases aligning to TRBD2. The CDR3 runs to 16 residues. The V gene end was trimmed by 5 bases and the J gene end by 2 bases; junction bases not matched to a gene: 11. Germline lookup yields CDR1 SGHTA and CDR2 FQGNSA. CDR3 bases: TGTGCCAGCAGCCCTCGTTTAGCGGGCGTACAAGAGACCCAGTACTTC. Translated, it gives CASSPRLAGVQETQYF. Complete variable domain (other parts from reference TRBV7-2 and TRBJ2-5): GAGVSQSPSNKVTEKGKDVELRCDPISGHTALYWYRQSLGQGLEFLIYFQGNSAPDKSGLPSDRFSAERTGGSVSTLTIQRTQQEDSAVYLCASSPRLAGVQETQYFGPGTRLLVL.

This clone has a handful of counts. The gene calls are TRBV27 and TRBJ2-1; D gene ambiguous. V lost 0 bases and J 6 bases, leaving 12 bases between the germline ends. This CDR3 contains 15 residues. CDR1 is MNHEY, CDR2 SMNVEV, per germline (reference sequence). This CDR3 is CASSLSILRSNEQFF. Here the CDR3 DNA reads TGTGCCAGCAGTTTATCGATCTTGCGGAGCAATGAGCAGTTCTTC.

The chain's CDR3 is CASSQGRGTTQYF. DNA of the CDR3: TGCGCCAGCAGCCAAGGAAGGGGAACCACGCAGTATTTT. The chain employs TRBV4-3 and TRBJ2-3, with D perhaps TRBD1 (5 bases). The length of the CDR3 is 13 residues. CDR1 and CDR2 (germline): LGHNA, YSLEER. V was cut by 1 base and J by 9 bases, with 11 bases left in between.

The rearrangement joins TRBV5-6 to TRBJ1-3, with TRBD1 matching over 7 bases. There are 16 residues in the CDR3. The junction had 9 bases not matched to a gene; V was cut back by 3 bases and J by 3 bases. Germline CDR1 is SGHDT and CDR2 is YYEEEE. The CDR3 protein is CASSYTGESHGNTIYF. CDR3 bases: TGTGCCAGCAGCTATACAGGGGAGTCACATGGAAACACCATATATTTT.

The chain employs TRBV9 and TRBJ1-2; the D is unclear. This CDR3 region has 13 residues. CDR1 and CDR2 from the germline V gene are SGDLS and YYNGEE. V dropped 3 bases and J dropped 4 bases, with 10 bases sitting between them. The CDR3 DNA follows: TGTGCCAGCAGCGGGCCCCCCATCTATGGCTACACCTTC. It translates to CASSGPPIYGYTF.

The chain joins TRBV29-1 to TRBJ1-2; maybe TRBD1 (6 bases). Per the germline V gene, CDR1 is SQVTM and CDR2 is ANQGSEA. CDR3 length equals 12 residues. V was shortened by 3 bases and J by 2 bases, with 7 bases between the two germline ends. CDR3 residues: CSVDRGNYGYTF. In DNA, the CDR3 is TGCAGCGTTGACAGGGGAAACTATGGCTACACCTTC.

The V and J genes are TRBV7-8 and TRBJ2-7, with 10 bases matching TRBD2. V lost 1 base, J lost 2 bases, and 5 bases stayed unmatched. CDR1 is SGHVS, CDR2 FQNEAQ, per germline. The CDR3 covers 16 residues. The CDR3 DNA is TGTGCCAGCAGCTTAGAAGGAGCGGGAGGGCCCTACGAGCAGTACTTC. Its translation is CASSLEGAGGPYEQYF.

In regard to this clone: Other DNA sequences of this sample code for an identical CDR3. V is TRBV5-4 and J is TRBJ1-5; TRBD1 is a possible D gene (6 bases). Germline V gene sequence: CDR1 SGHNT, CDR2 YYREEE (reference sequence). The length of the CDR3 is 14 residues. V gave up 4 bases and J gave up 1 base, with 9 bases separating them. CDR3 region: CASSLRGSNQPQHF. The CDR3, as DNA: TGTGCCAGCAGCCTCAGGGGAAGCAATCAGCCCCAGCATTTT.

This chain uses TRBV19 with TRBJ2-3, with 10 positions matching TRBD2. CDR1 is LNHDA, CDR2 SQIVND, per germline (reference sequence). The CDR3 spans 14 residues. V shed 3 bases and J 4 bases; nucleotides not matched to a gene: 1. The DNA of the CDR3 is TGTGCCAGTAGTATTGGGACTAGCGCAGATACGCAGTATTTT. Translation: CASSIGTSADTQYF.

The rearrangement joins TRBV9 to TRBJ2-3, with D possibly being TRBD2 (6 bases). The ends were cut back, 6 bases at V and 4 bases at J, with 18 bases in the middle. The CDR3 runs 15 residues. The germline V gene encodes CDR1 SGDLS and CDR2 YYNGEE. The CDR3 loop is CASKGGTSVADTQYF. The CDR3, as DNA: TGTGCCAGCAAGGGCGGGACCTCCGTCGCAGATACGCAGTATTTT.

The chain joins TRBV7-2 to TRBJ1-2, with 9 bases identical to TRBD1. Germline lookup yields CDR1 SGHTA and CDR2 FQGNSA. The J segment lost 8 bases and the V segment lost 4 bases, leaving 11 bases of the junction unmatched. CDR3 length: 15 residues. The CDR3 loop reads CASSSPSQGAFGYTF. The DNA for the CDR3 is TGTGCCAGCAGCTCTCCCTCACAGGGGGCTTTCGGCTACACCTTC.

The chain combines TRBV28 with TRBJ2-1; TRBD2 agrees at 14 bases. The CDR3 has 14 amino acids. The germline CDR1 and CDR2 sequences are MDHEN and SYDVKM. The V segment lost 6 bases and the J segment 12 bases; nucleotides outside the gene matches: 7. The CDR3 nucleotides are TGTGCCAGCAGACCCGGGACTAGCGGGAGAAGGCAGTTCTTC. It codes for CASRPGTSGRRQFF.

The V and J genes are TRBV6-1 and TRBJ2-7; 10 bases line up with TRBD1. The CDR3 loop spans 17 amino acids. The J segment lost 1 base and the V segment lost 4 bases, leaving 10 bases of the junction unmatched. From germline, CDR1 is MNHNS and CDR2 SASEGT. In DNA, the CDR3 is TGTGCCAGCAGTGTAAGGTGGGGACAGGGGCCGTCCTACGAGCAGTACTTC. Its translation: CASSVRWGQGPSYEQYF.

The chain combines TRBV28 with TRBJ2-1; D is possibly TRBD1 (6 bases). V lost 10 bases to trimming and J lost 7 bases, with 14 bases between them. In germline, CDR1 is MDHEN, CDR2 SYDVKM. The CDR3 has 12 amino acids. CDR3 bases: TGTGCCACCAGGGGTCGGGGTAATGAGCAGTTCTTC. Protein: CATRGRGNEQFF.

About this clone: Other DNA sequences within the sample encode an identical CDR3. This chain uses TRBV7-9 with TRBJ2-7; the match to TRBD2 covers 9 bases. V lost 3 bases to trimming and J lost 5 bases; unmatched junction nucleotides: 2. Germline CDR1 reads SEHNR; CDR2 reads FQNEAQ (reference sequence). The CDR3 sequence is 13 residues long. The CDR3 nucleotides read TGTGCCAGCAGCTTTAGCGGGGGCGACGAGCAGTACTTC. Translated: CASSFSGGDEQYF.

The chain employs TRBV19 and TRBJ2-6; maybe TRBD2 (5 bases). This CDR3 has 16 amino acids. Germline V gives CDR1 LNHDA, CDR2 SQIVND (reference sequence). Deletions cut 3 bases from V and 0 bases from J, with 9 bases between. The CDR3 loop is CASSMAAGSGANVLTF. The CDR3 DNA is TGTGCCAGTAGTATGGCCGCGGGCTCTGGGGCCAACGTCCTGACTTTC.

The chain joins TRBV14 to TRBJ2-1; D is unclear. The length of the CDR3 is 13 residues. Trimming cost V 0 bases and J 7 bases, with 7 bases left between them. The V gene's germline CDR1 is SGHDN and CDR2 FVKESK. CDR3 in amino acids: CASSQDTRNEQFF. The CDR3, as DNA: TGTGCCAGCAGCCAAGACACGCGGAATGAGCAGTTCTTC.

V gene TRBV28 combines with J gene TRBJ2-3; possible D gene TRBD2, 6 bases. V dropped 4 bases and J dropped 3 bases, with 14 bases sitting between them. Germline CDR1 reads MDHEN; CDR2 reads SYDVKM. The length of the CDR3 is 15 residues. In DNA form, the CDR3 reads TGTGCCAGCAGTTCGGGAGTTTTAGGAACAGATACGCAGTATTTT. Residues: CASSSGVLGTDTQYF. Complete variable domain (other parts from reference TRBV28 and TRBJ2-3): DVKVTQSSRYLVKRTGEKVFLECVQDMDHENMFWYRQDPGLGLRLIYFSYDVKMKEKGDIPEGYSVSREKKERFSLILESASTNQTSMYLCASSSGVLGTDTQYFGPGTRLTVL.

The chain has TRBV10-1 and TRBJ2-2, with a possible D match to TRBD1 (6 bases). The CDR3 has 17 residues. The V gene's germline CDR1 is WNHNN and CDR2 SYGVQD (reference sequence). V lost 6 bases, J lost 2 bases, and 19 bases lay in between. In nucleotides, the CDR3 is TGCGCCAGCAGCGATTCAGGGGACCCCTCAAACACCGGGGAGCTGTTTTTT. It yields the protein CASSDSGDPSNTGELFF.

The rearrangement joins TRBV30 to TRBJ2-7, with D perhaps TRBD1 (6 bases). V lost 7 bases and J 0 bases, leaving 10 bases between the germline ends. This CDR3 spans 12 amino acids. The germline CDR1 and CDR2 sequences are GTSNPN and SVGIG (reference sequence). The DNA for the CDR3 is TGTGCCTTAGGGGGTACCTCCTACGAGCAGTACTTC. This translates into CALGGTSYEQYF. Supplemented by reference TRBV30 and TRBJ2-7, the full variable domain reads SQTIHQWPATLVQPVGSPLSLECTVEGTSNPNLYWYRQAAGRGLQLLFYSVGIGQISSEVPQNLSASRPQDRQFILSSKKLLLSDSGFYLCALGGTSYEQYFGPGTRLTVT.

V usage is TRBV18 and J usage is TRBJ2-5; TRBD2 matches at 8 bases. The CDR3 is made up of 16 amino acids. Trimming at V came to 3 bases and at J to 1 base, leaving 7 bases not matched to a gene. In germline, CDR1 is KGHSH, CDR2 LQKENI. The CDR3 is CASSPGLAGFQETQYF. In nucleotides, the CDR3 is TGTGCCAGCTCACCTGGTCTAGCGGGTTTCCAAGAGACCCAGTACTTC.